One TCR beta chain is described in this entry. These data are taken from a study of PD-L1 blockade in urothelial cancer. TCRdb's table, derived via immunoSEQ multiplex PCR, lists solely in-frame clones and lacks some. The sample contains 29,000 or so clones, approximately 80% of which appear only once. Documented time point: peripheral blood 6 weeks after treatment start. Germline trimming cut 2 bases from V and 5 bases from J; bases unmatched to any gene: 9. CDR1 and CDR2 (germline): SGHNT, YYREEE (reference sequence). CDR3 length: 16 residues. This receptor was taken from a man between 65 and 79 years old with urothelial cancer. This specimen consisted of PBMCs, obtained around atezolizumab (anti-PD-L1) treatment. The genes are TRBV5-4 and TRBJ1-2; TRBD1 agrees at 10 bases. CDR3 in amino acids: CASSFPGQGLGYGYTF. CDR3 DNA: TGTGCCAGCAGCTTTCCGGGACAGGGGTTAGGGTATGGCTACACCTTC.